These T cell receptor beta chains were read from a single sample in a study of blood T cell repertoires in COVID-19. This table comes from immunoSEQ multiplex PCR, and its TCRdb copy is limited to in-frame clones, with some not included. This sample carries around 100,000 clones, around 90% of them seen once, and the ten largest clones take more than 6%. The sample comprised peripheral blood. Source of these receptors: a man aged 18 to 29 with COVID-19, enrolled during active disease. Both conserved end residues are part of each CDR3. Each record gives: J gene, V gene, D gene, clone size, CDR3 protein, CDR3 DNA. A D gene is named only where the DNA matches it firmly. Some rows mark clone size as missing; the rest say once, few, many or name a class of expanded clone.

J gene: TRBJ1-2
V gene: TRBV9
D gene: TRBD1
clone size: once
CDR3 protein: CASSVEDRVLANYGYTF
CDR3 DNA: TGTGCCAGCAGCGTAGAGGACAGGGTATTAGCTAACTATGGCTACACCTTC

J gene: TRBJ1-2
V gene: TRBV9
D gene: -
clone size: few
CDR3 protein: CASRRANYGYTF
CDR3 DNA: TGTGCCAGCAGGCGTGCTAACTATGGCTACACCTTC

J gene: TRBJ2-1
V gene: TRBV6-5
D gene: -
clone size: -
CDR3 protein: CASSYSMRDVVNEQFF
CDR3 DNA: TGTGCCAGCAGTTACTCAATGCGGGACGTTGTCAATGAGCAGTTCTTC

J gene: TRBJ1-1
V gene: TRBV28
D gene: -
clone size: once
CDR3 protein: CASIKGTEAFF
CDR3 DNA: TGTGCCAGCATAAAGGGGACTGAAGCTTTCTTT

J gene: TRBJ1-5
V gene: TRBV18
D gene: -
clone size: -
CDR3 protein: CASSRTAQTGNQPQHF
CDR3 DNA: TGTGCCAGCTCACGCACAGCCCAGACGGGCAATCAGCCCCAGCATTTT

J gene: TRBJ1-2
V gene: TRBV5-6
D gene: -
clone size: -
CDR3 protein: CASTNEHGGSIYGYTF
CDR3 DNA: TGTGCCAGCACCAACGAACACGGGGGGAGTATCTATGGCTACACCTTC

J gene: TRBJ2-7
V gene: TRBV14
D gene: -
clone size: -
CDR3 protein: CASSQRRPPYEQYF
CDR3 DNA: TGTGCCAGCAGCCAACGGCGGCCTCCCTACGAGCAGTACTTC

J gene: TRBJ2-2
V gene: TRBV18
D gene: -
clone size: -
CDR3 protein: CASSPRNTGELFF
CDR3 DNA: TGTGCCAGCTCACCCCGGAACACCGGGGAGCTGTTTTTT

J gene: TRBJ2-7
V gene: TRBV28
D gene: -
clone size: once
CDR3 protein: CASSLGQHYEQYF
CDR3 DNA: TGTGCCAGCAGTCTCGGACAGCACTACGAGCAGTACTTC

J gene: TRBJ2-3
V gene: TRBV21-1
D gene: -
clone size: -
CDR3 protein: CASTVLAGVSGSTDTQYF
CDR3 DNA: TGTGCCAGCACCGTACTAGCGGGAGTATCCGGTAGCACAGATACGCAGTATTTT

J gene: TRBJ2-2
V gene: TRBV10-3
D gene: -
clone size: -
CDR3 protein: CAIRDSGPNTGELFF
CDR3 DNA: TGTGCCATCAGGGACTCTGGACCCAACACCGGGGAGCTGTTTTTT

J gene: TRBJ1-5
V gene: TRBV30
D gene: -
clone size: -
CDR3 protein: CAWSVRSKNQPQHF
CDR3 DNA: TGTGCCTGGAGTGTACGCAGTAAGAATCAGCCCCAGCATTTT

J gene: TRBJ1-4
V gene: TRBV27
D gene: -
clone size: -
CDR3 protein: CASSSPNEKLLF
CDR3 DNA: TGTGCCAGCAGCTCCCCGAATGAAAAACTGCTTTTT

J gene: TRBJ2-5
V gene: TRBV6-2/TRBV6-3
D gene: -
clone size: -
CDR3 protein: CASSRDSEDQYF
CDR3 DNA: TGTGCCAGCAGTCGGGACTCCGAGGACCAGTACTTC

J gene: TRBJ2-7
V gene: TRBV5-5
D gene: TRBD2
clone size: -
CDR3 protein: CASSGSGGSGDEQYF
CDR3 DNA: TGTGCCAGCAGCGGGAGTGGCGGGAGCGGCGACGAGCAGTACTTC

J gene: TRBJ2-5
V gene: TRBV5-1
D gene: -
clone size: -
CDR3 protein: CASSPADRTVSETQYF
CDR3 DNA: TGCGCCAGCAGCCCGGCCGACAGAACCGTATCAGAGACCCAGTACTTC

J gene: TRBJ2-5
V gene: TRBV11-2
D gene: -
clone size: -
CDR3 protein: CASSPGEGEDQETQYF
CDR3 DNA: TGTGCCAGCAGCCCAGGGGAGGGAGAAGACCAAGAGACCCAGTACTTC

J gene: TRBJ2-2
V gene: TRBV2
D gene: TRBD2
clone size: -
CDR3 protein: CASKRLAGGLTGELFF
CDR3 DNA: TGTGCCAGCAAACGGCTAGCGGGTGGGTTGACCGGGGAGCTGTTTTTT

J gene: TRBJ2-7
V gene: TRBV28
D gene: -
clone size: -
CDR3 protein: CASSFPRARKLYSYEQYF
CDR3 DNA: TGTGCCAGCAGTTTCCCCAGGGCTAGGAAACTCTACTCCTACGAGCAGTACTTC

J gene: TRBJ1-2
V gene: TRBV30
D gene: -
clone size: -
CDR3 protein: CAWGGGSGGYTF
CDR3 DNA: TGTGCCTGGGGGGGAGGCAGCGGGGGCTACACCTTC

J gene: TRBJ1-2
V gene: TRBV7-8
D gene: -
clone size: -
CDR3 protein: CASSLGHRTNYGYTF
CDR3 DNA: TGTGCCAGCAGCTTAGGGCACAGAACTAACTATGGCTACACCTTC

J gene: TRBJ2-1
V gene: TRBV6-5
D gene: TRBD2
clone size: -
CDR3 protein: CASRTSGYNEQFF
CDR3 DNA: TGTGCCAGCAGGACTAGCGGCTACAATGAGCAGTTCTTC

J gene: TRBJ2-7
V gene: TRBV7-9
D gene: TRBD2
clone size: -
CDR3 protein: CASSSAGDEQYF
CDR3 DNA: TGTGCCAGCAGTTCCGCGGGGGACGAGCAGTACTTC

J gene: TRBJ1-1
V gene: TRBV28
D gene: -
clone size: once
CDR3 protein: CASSLGEDTEAFF
CDR3 DNA: TGTGCCAGCAGTTTAGGGGAGGACACTGAAGCTTTCTTT

J gene: TRBJ2-7
V gene: TRBV6-5
D gene: TRBD1
clone size: -
CDR3 protein: CASNPQGGTYEQYF
CDR3 DNA: TGTGCCAGCAACCCACAGGGGGGCACCTACGAGCAGTACTTC

J gene: TRBJ2-1
V gene: TRBV10-3
D gene: TRBD2
clone size: -
CDR3 protein: CAITTTSTSRDEQFF
CDR3 DNA: TGTGCCATCACCACGACTAGCACTTCTAGGGATGAGCAGTTCTTC

J gene: TRBJ1-1
V gene: TRBV19
D gene: TRBD1
clone size: -
CDR3 protein: CASRWDRPNTEAFF
CDR3 DNA: TGTGCCAGTAGGTGGGACAGGCCCAACACTGAAGCTTTCTTT

J gene: TRBJ2-1
V gene: TRBV28
D gene: -
clone size: -
CDR3 protein: CASSLLQGTNEQFF
CDR3 DNA: TGTGCCAGCAGTTTGCTCCAGGGAACCAATGAGCAGTTCTTC

J gene: TRBJ2-7
V gene: TRBV28
D gene: -
clone size: -
CDR3 protein: CASSPRVIGRQGDEQYF
CDR3 DNA: TGTGCCAGCAGTCCAAGGGTAATCGGGAGACAGGGCGACGAGCAGTACTTC

J gene: TRBJ2-2
V gene: TRBV11-2
D gene: TRBD1
clone size: -
CDR3 protein: CASSLNRGNTGELFF
CDR3 DNA: TGTGCCAGCAGCTTAAACAGGGGGAACACCGGGGAGCTGTTTTTT

J gene: TRBJ2-7
V gene: TRBV4-3
D gene: -
clone size: -
CDR3 protein: CASSQGTGDFYEQYF
CDR3 DNA: TGCGCCAGCAGCCAAGGTACGGGGGATTTCTACGAGCAGTACTTC

J gene: TRBJ1-5
V gene: TRBV23-1
D gene: -
clone size: -
CDR3 protein: CASSQSGQFRAGNQPQHF
CDR3 DNA: TGCGCCAGCAGTCAATCTGGCCAATTTAGGGCGGGAAATCAGCCCCAGCATTTT

J gene: TRBJ2-7
V gene: TRBV28
D gene: TRBD1
clone size: -
CDR3 protein: CASMKGGHYEQYF
CDR3 DNA: TGTGCCAGCATGAAAGGGGGCCACTACGAGCAGTACTTC

J gene: TRBJ2-2
V gene: TRBV6-5
D gene: TRBD2
clone size: -
CDR3 protein: CASRAGLESGELFF
CDR3 DNA: TGTGCCAGCAGAGCGGGACTAGAGTCCGGGGAGCTGTTTTTT

J gene: TRBJ2-5
V gene: TRBV5-1
D gene: -
clone size: -
CDR3 protein: CASSLGGGVQETQYF
CDR3 DNA: TGCGCCAGCAGCTTGGGAGGGGGGGTCCAAGAGACCCAGTACTTC

J gene: TRBJ2-7
V gene: TRBV9
D gene: -
clone size: -
CDR3 protein: CASAGDEQYF
CDR3 DNA: TGTGCCAGCGCAGGGGACGAGCAGTACTTC

J gene: TRBJ2-7
V gene: TRBV7-2
D gene: -
clone size: once
CDR3 protein: CASSLEGGPSYEQYF
CDR3 DNA: TGTGCCAGCAGCTTAGAGGGGGGGCCCTCCTACGAGCAGTACTTC

J gene: TRBJ1-2
V gene: TRBV9
D gene: -
clone size: once
CDR3 protein: CASSVAPTENYGYTF
CDR3 DNA: TGTGCCAGCAGCGTTGCGCCGACAGAAAACTATGGCTACACCTTC